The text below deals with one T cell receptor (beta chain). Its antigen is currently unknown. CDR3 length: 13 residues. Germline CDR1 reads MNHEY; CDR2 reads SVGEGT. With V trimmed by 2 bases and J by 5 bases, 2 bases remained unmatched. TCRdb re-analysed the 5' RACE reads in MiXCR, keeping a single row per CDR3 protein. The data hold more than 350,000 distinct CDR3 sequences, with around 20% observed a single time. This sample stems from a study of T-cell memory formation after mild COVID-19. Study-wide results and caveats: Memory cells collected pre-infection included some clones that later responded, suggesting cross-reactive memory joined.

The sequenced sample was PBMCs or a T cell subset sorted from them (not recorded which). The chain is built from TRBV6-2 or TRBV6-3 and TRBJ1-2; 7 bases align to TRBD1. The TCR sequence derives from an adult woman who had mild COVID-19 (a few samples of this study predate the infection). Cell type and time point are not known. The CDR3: CASSYGRGYGYTF. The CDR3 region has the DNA TGTGCCAGCAGTTACGGCAGGGGGTATGGCTACACCTTC.